This entry describes one T cell receptor beta chain. These data originate in a study of control samples from healthy donors and cancer patients. Germline assignment: CDR1 ENHRY and CDR2 SYGVKD. V was shortened by 2 bases and J by 1 base, with 9 bases between the two germline ends. The CDR3 length is 14 residues. Using immunoSEQ multiplex PCR, the repertoire was profiled, and TCRdb retains in-frame clones only, with some absent. This table has 150,000 to 200,000 clones, 85% to 95% appearing once. V usage is TRBV10-3 and J usage is TRBJ2-7, with D possibly being TRBD1 (5 bases). The TCR was taken from a woman aged 40 to 50 in good health. The sequenced sample was blood. CDR3 amino acids: CAISETGLSYEQYF. The CDR3 DNA is TGTGCCATCAGTGAGACAGGTTTGTCCTACGAGCAGTACTTC.